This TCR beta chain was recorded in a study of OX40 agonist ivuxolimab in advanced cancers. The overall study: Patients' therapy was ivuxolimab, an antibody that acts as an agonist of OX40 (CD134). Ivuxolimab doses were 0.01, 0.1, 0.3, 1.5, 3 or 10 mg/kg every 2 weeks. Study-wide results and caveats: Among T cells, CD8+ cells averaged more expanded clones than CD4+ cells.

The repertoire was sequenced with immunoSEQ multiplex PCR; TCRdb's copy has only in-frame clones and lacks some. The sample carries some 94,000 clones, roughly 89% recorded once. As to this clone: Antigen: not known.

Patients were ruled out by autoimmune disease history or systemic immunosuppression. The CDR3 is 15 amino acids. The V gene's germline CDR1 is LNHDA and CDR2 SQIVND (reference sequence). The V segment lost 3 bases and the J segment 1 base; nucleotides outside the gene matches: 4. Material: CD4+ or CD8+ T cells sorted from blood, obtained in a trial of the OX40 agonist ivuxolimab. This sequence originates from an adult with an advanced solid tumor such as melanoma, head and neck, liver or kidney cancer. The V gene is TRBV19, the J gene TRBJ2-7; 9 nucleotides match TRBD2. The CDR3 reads CASSISAGGSYEQYF. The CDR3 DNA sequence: TGTGCCAGTAGTATCAGTGCGGGAGGGTCCTACGAGCAGTACTTC.